This T cell receptor beta chain was documented in a study of OX40 agonist ivuxolimab in advanced cancers. For the study at large: It was ivuxolimab, an agonistic anti-OX40 (CD134) antibody, that patients were treated with. Each patient was given ivuxolimab into a vein every 2 weeks, at 0.01 to 10 mg/kg. Prior therapy, whether anti-PD-1, anti-PD-L1 or anti-CTLA-4, was allowed, and under 50% had some. General study findings and limits: There were, on average, more expanded clones in CD8+ T cells than in CD4+.

Repertoires were generated with immunoSEQ multiplex PCR, while TCRdb's copy carries only in-frame clones and drops some. The sample shows 50,000 to 65,000 clones, less than 90% of them seen only once. Germline assignment: CDR1 DFQATT and CDR2 SNEGSKA (reference sequence). The CDR3 covers 11 residues. Between the trimmed V and J ends, which lost 6 bases and 3 bases, there was a span of 8 bases. Note on this clone: The antigen is not known.

The specimen comprised CD4+ or CD8+ T cells sorted from blood, sampled in a trial of the OX40 agonist ivuxolimab. This chain uses TRBV20-1 with TRBJ1-1, with D unclear. The source is an adult with an advanced solid tumor such as melanoma, head and neck, liver or kidney cancer. As DNA, the CDR3 is TGCAGTGCCGACGGGGACACTGAAGCTTTCTTT. Translating it yields CSADGDTEAFF.